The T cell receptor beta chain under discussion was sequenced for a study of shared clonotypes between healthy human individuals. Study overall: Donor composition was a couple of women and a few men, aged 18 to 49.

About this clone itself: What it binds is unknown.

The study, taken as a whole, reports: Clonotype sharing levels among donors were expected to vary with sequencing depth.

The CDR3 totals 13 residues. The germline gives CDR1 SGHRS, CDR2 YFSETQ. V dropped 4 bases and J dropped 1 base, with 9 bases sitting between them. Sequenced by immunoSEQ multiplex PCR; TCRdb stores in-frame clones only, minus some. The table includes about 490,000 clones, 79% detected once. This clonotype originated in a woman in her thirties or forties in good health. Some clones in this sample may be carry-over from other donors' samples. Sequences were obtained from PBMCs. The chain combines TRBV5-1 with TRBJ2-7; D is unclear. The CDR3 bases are TGCGCCAGCAGCCCAGAAGGGTCCTACGAGCAGTACTTC. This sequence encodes CASSPEGSYEQYF.